This TCR beta chain was recovered during a study of T-cell reconstitution after alpha-beta-depleted transplantation in children. Study-level results: When one year had passed after transplant, most T-cell counts and diversity came from newly produced T cells.

This CDR3 region has 13 residues. Per the germline V gene, CDR1 is SGHTA and CDR2 is FQGNSA. V was trimmed by 0 bases and J by 11 bases, leaving 11 bases between them. TCRbeta library preparation incorporated unique molecular identifiers. TCRdb ran MiXCR on the PCR reads and lists one entry per CDR3 protein. The data hold about 440,000 distinct CDR3 sequences, with approximately 41% observed a single time. This clonotype was counted ten times or more. Antigen unknown. The sequence came from a girl aged 2-15 years with aplastic anemia, due to receive a stem cell transplant. The rearrangement joins TRBV7-2 to TRBJ1-5, with a possible D match to TRBD1 (5 bases). The material sequenced was PBMCs, taken before TCRalphabeta/CD19-depleted stem cell transplant. The CDR3 DNA reads as TGTGCCAGCAGCTTAGCGGGGCAACCCTCCCAGCATTTT. Amino acids: CASSLAGQPSQHF.